This TCR beta chain was found in a study of cytomegalovirus exposure and HLA in healthy donors. Study information: A prior analysis found 117 million unique TCR beta sequences from roughly 180 million T cells. Findings of the study overall: Altogether, 160 or so TCR beta chains were recorded as cytomegalovirus-associated.

Samples came from healthy bone marrow donors. Germline V gene lookup returns CDR1 SEHNR and CDR2 FQNEAQ (reference sequence). The V and J ends lost 7 bases and 1 base respectively, with 10 bases between them. The CDR3 has 13 amino acids. Points on this clone: The antigen remains undetermined.

With 60 Vbeta and 13 Jbeta primers, the PCR was carried out. Assay used: immunoSEQ multiplex PCR; TCRdb lists only in-frame clones, some missing. The data hold approximately 190,000 clones, with over 65% observed a single time. This TCR came from a woman in her forties or fifties in good health and CMV-seropositive. Sequenced input: PBMCs. This chain uses TRBV7-9 with TRBJ1-1, with D perhaps matching TRBD1 (6 bases). The CDR3 sequence: CASNRDTNTEAFF. DNA for the CDR3: TGTGCCAGCAACAGGGACACGAACACTGAAGCTTTCTTT. Filled out from reference TRBV7-9 and TRBJ1-1, the complete variable domain reads DTGVSQNPRHKITKRGQNVTFRCDPISEHNRLYWYRQTLGQGPEFLTYFQNEAQLEKSRLLSDRFSAERPKGSFSTLEIQRTEQGDSAMYLCASNRDTNTEAFFGQGTRLTVV.